The rows below give T cell receptor beta chains drawn from one sample of a study of control samples from healthy donors and cancer patients. This table comes from immunoSEQ multiplex PCR, and its TCRdb copy is limited to in-frame clones, with some not included. The sample shows roughly 130,000 clones, about 94% of them seen only once. What was sequenced was blood. Every receptor here comes from a man between 25 and 39 years old in good health. The CDR3 runs from the conserved cysteine through the conserved F or W. Fields, in order: D gene, V gene, J gene, clone size, CDR3 protein, CDR3 DNA. The D gene is left open where the match is weak. The size entry is marked missing in some rows and otherwise reads once, few, many or a size class.

d_call: .
v_call: TRBV5-1
j_call: TRBJ2-7
clone_size: .
cdr3_aa: CASSLNRAEDEQYF
cdr3_nt: TGCGCCAGCAGCTTGAATAGGGCAGAGGACGAGCAGTACTTC

d_call: .
v_call: TRBV29-1
j_call: TRBJ2-3
clone_size: .
cdr3_aa: CSVEGQSTDTQYF
cdr3_nt: TGCAGCGTTGAAGGACAGAGTACAGATACGCAGTATTTT

d_call: TRBD1
v_call: TRBV4-3
j_call: TRBJ1-5
clone_size: .
cdr3_aa: CASSQDLPFSWDRSNQPQHF
cdr3_nt: TGCGCCAGCAGCCAAGATCTTCCTTTTTCCTGGGACAGGAGCAATCAGCCCCAGCATTTT

d_call: .
v_call: TRBV19
j_call: TRBJ1-4
clone_size: .
cdr3_aa: CASSSRDTNEKLFF
cdr3_nt: TGTGCCAGTAGTTCACGGGACACCAATGAAAAACTGTTTTTT

d_call: .
v_call: TRBV4-3
j_call: TRBJ2-3
clone_size: .
cdr3_aa: CASSQHTARIPYSTDTQYF
cdr3_nt: TGCGCCAGCAGCCAACATACAGCCCGGATCCCCTATAGCACAGATACGCAGTATTTT

d_call: .
v_call: TRBV27
j_call: TRBJ2-2
clone_size: .
cdr3_aa: CASSLVFASAGGELFF
cdr3_nt: TGTGCCAGCAGTTTGGTGTTCGCTAGCGCAGGCGGGGAGCTGTTTTTT

d_call: .
v_call: TRBV7-8
j_call: TRBJ1-2
clone_size: .
cdr3_aa: CASSAGASYGYTF
cdr3_nt: TGTGCCAGCAGCGCCGGAGCTAGTTATGGCTACACCTTC

d_call: TRBD1
v_call: TRBV6-1
j_call: TRBJ2-7
clone_size: .
cdr3_aa: CASSEERRTGGTYEQYF
cdr3_nt: TGTGCCAGCAGTGAAGAACGTAGGACAGGGGGTACCTACGAGCAGTACTTC

d_call: .
v_call: TRBV12-3/TRBV12-4
j_call: TRBJ1-2
clone_size: once
cdr3_aa: CASRPTENYGYTF
cdr3_nt: TGTGCCAGCAGGCCAACAGAGAACTATGGCTACACCTTC

d_call: TRBD1
v_call: TRBV5-1
j_call: TRBJ2-1
clone_size: .
cdr3_aa: CASRGTGDPNEQFF
cdr3_nt: TGCGCCAGCAGAGGGACAGGGGATCCCAATGAGCAGTTCTTC

d_call: .
v_call: TRBV28
j_call: TRBJ2-7
clone_size: .
cdr3_aa: CASSLTGSGAYEQYF
cdr3_nt: TGTGCCAGCAGCCTGACAGGGAGCGGGGCCTACGAGCAGTACTTC

d_call: .
v_call: TRBV12-3/TRBV12-4
j_call: TRBJ1-2
clone_size: .
cdr3_aa: CASIPPRAYGYTF
cdr3_nt: TGTGCCAGCATCCCTCCCAGGGCCTATGGCTACACCTTC

d_call: TRBD1
v_call: TRBV3-1/TRBV3-2
j_call: TRBJ1-1
clone_size: .
cdr3_aa: CASSQRDRGPGTEAFF
cdr3_nt: TGTGCCAGCAGCCAGCGGGACAGGGGCCCGGGGACTGAAGCTTTCTTT

d_call: .
v_call: TRBV18
j_call: TRBJ1-1
clone_size: .
cdr3_aa: CASSPSVHVNTEAFF
cdr3_nt: TGTGCCAGCTCACCGTCCGTTCATGTGAACACTGAAGCTTTCTTT

d_call: .
v_call: TRBV3-1/TRBV3-2
j_call: TRBJ2-3
clone_size: .
cdr3_aa: CASSQERASGWDTQYF
cdr3_nt: TGTGCCAGCAGCCAAGAGAGGGCCTCAGGCTGGGATACGCAGTATTTT

d_call: .
v_call: TRBV6-1
j_call: TRBJ1-6
clone_size: .
cdr3_aa: CASSNVGGNSPLHF
cdr3_nt: TGTGCCAGCAGCAACGTCGGAGGTAATTCACCCCTCCACTTT

d_call: .
v_call: TRBV3-1/TRBV3-2
j_call: TRBJ2-6
clone_size: .
cdr3_aa: CASSQEKSGLGANVLTF
cdr3_nt: TGTGCCAGCAGCCAAGAGAAGTCAGGGCTTGGGGCCAACGTCCTGACTTTC

d_call: .
v_call: TRBV5-4
j_call: TRBJ1-1
clone_size: .
cdr3_aa: CAGSYLPARVDTEAFF
cdr3_nt: TGTGCCGGCAGCTACCTTCCGGCAAGGGTGGACACTGAAGCTTTCTTT

d_call: .
v_call: TRBV5-7
j_call: TRBJ2-7
clone_size: .
cdr3_aa: CASSLRTACTGLYF
cdr3_nt: TGTGCCAGCAGTCTAAGAACTGCATGCACAGGTCTTTACTTC

d_call: .
v_call: TRBV3-1/TRBV3-2
j_call: TRBJ1-6
clone_size: .
cdr3_aa: CASSQDGQTLNSPLHF
cdr3_nt: TGTGCCAGCAGCCAAGACGGGCAGACCCTTAATTCACCCCTCCACTTT

d_call: TRBD2
v_call: TRBV5-1
j_call: TRBJ2-7
clone_size: .
cdr3_aa: CASSLAGSGSSYEQYF
cdr3_nt: TGCGCCAGCAGCTTGGCGGGTAGCGGGAGCTCCTACGAGCAGTACTTC

d_call: .
v_call: TRBV7-2
j_call: TRBJ2-3
clone_size: .
cdr3_aa: CASSLVGRIVSTDTQYF
cdr3_nt: TGTGCCAGCAGCTTAGTCGGCAGAATCGTTAGCACAGATACGCAGTATTTT

d_call: TRBD1
v_call: TRBV14
j_call: TRBJ1-2
clone_size: .
cdr3_aa: CASSPGQPPYGYTF
cdr3_nt: TGTGCCAGCAGCCCGGGACAGCCTCCGTATGGCTACACCTTC

d_call: .
v_call: TRBV19
j_call: TRBJ1-5
clone_size: .
cdr3_aa: CASSIPGRTNQPQHF
cdr3_nt: TGTGCCAGTAGTATCCCGGGACGGACGAATCAGCCCCAGCATTTT

d_call: .
v_call: TRBV6-5
j_call: TRBJ2-7
clone_size: .
cdr3_aa: CASSKGHNEQYF
cdr3_nt: TGTGCCAGCAGTAAGGGACACAACGAGCAGTACTTC

d_call: .
v_call: TRBV5-1
j_call: TRBJ2-3
clone_size: .
cdr3_aa: CASSFGGKTFFTDTQYF
cdr3_nt: TGCGCCAGCAGCTTTGGGGGAAAGACGTTCTTCACAGATACGCAGTATTTT

d_call: .
v_call: TRBV7-3
j_call: TRBJ1-2
clone_size: .
cdr3_aa: CASSLRGQDPYPGYTF
cdr3_nt: TGTGCCAGCAGCTTAAGAGGGCAGGACCCGTATCCGGGCTACACCTTC

d_call: .
v_call: TRBV7-2
j_call: TRBJ1-2
clone_size: .
cdr3_aa: CASSLVGVGYTF
cdr3_nt: TGTGCCAGCAGCTTAGTTGGGGTCGGCTACACCTTC

d_call: TRBD1
v_call: TRBV3-1/TRBV3-2
j_call: TRBJ1-6
clone_size: .
cdr3_aa: CASSQVPPGTGASPLHF
cdr3_nt: TGTGCCAGCAGCCAAGTCCCCCCTGGGACAGGGGCTTCACCCCTCCACTTT

d_call: .
v_call: TRBV18
j_call: TRBJ1-1
clone_size: .
cdr3_aa: CASSPGVPMSNTEAFF
cdr3_nt: TGTGCCAGCTCACCAGGGGTCCCGATGTCGAACACTGAAGCTTTCTTT

d_call: TRBD1
v_call: TRBV6-5
j_call: TRBJ2-7
clone_size: .
cdr3_aa: CASTRDRYYEQYF
cdr3_nt: TGTGCCAGCACCCGGGACAGATACTACGAGCAGTACTTC

d_call: .
v_call: TRBV5-1
j_call: TRBJ2-5
clone_size: .
cdr3_aa: CASSLVEETQYF
cdr3_nt: TGCGCCAGCAGCTTGGTCGAAGAGACCCAGTACTTC

d_call: TRBD1
v_call: TRBV4-1
j_call: TRBJ2-7
clone_size: .
cdr3_aa: CASSHNRGPYEQYF
cdr3_nt: TGCGCCAGCAGCCATAACAGGGGTCCCTACGAGCAGTACTTC

d_call: .
v_call: TRBV12-3/TRBV12-4
j_call: TRBJ1-6
clone_size: .
cdr3_aa: CASNGPYNSPLHF
cdr3_nt: TGTGCCAGCAACGGACCGTATAATTCACCCCTCCACTTT

d_call: .
v_call: TRBV7-9
j_call: TRBJ1-1
clone_size: .
cdr3_aa: CASSLVKGDTEAFF
cdr3_nt: TGTGCCAGCAGCTTAGTTAAGGGGGACACTGAAGCTTTCTTT

d_call: .
v_call: TRBV27
j_call: TRBJ1-1
clone_size: .
cdr3_aa: CASRTAALNTEAFF
cdr3_nt: TGTGCCAGCCGGACAGCCGCTTTGAACACTGAAGCTTTCTTT

d_call: .
v_call: TRBV5-1
j_call: TRBJ2-5
clone_size: .
cdr3_aa: CASSYAGTLQETQYF
cdr3_nt: TGCGCCAGCAGCTACGCCGGGACATTACAAGAGACCCAGTACTTC

d_call: TRBD2
v_call: TRBV6-5
j_call: TRBJ2-1
clone_size: few
cdr3_aa: CASSRKAGGYNEQFF
cdr3_nt: TGTGCCAGCAGCCGAAAGGCGGGGGGTTACAATGAGCAGTTCTTC

d_call: .
v_call: TRBV12-3/TRBV12-4
j_call: TRBJ1-1
clone_size: .
cdr3_aa: CASSLEWRTEAFF
cdr3_nt: TGTGCCAGCAGTCTAGAATGGAGGACAGAAGCTTTCTTT

d_call: TRBD2
v_call: TRBV4-1
j_call: TRBJ2-1
clone_size: .
cdr3_aa: CASSQELAGDSYNEQFF
cdr3_nt: TGCGCCAGCAGCCAAGAACTAGCGGGGGACTCCTACAATGAGCAGTTCTTC

d_call: .
v_call: TRBV5-8
j_call: TRBJ2-7
clone_size: .
cdr3_aa: CASSFSYEQYF
cdr3_nt: TGTGCCAGCAGCTTTAGCTACGAGCAGTACTTC

d_call: TRBD1
v_call: TRBV2
j_call: TRBJ2-4
clone_size: .
cdr3_aa: CASRGQGLTAKNIQYF
cdr3_nt: TGTGCCAGCAGAGGACAGGGATTGACGGCCAAAAACATTCAGTACTTC

d_call: .
v_call: TRBV6-6
j_call: TRBJ1-1
clone_size: .
cdr3_aa: CASSYQRSLNTEAFF
cdr3_nt: TGTGCCAGCAGTTACCAGAGATCACTGAACACTGAAGCTTTCTTT

d_call: .
v_call: TRBV5-4
j_call: TRBJ2-7
clone_size: .
cdr3_aa: CASSLGGVFDEQYF
cdr3_nt: TGTGCCAGCAGCTTGGGTGGGGTCTTCGACGAGCAGTACTTC

d_call: TRBD1
v_call: TRBV5-1
j_call: TRBJ1-2
clone_size: .
cdr3_aa: CASSLETGGAGYGYTF
cdr3_nt: TGCGCCAGCAGCTTGGAGACAGGGGGCGCAGGCTATGGCTACACCTTC

d_call: TRBD2
v_call: TRBV6-5
j_call: TRBJ2-3
clone_size: .
cdr3_aa: CASSYSVGGADTQYF
cdr3_nt: TGTGCCAGCAGTTACTCGGTCGGGGGGGCGGATACGCAGTATTTT

d_call: .
v_call: TRBV6-6
j_call: TRBJ1-2
clone_size: .
cdr3_aa: CASGGVGYGYTF
cdr3_nt: TGTGCCAGCGGTGGGGTCGGCTATGGCTACACCTTC

d_call: TRBD2
v_call: TRBV28
j_call: TRBJ2-3
clone_size: .
cdr3_aa: CASSLAVEAIAGSTDTQYF
cdr3_nt: TGTGCCAGCAGTTTAGCCGTGGAAGCGATAGCGGGGAGCACAGATACGCAGTATTTT

d_call: .
v_call: TRBV9
j_call: TRBJ1-4
clone_size: .
cdr3_aa: CASSVGGTPGEKLFF
cdr3_nt: TGTGCCAGCAGCGTAGGTGGCACCCCTGGTGAAAAACTGTTTTTT